Below, one T cell receptor beta chain is given with its context. What antigen it recognizes has not been identified. Base qualities were left out, and no much larger clone turns up one base away. The CDR3 regions of human TCRbeta chains were subjected to immunosequencing. In the source study's methods: TCRs in the repertoires were compared against a reference library of SARS-CoV-2-specific TCRs that had been generated with the MIRA antigen-specificity platform. Breadth meant the fraction of unique TCRs that were SARS-CoV-2-associated, whereas depth meant the fraction of total T cells that were SARS-CoV-2-associated. Using the MIRA data, every spike-specific TCR was mapped to the spike region that the TCR reacted to and assigned to either a CD4 or a CD8 class. Log10-transformed breadth and depth values were compared by one-way ANOVA with Sidak's multiple comparisons tests. TCRdb took this table from immuneACCESS and kept in-frame rearrangements with V and J called. Such tables lack part of the clones; where checked against another copy, unresolved V genes explain under half of the gap, and the rest is unexplained. Clone size and the V and J calls come from that table; the DNA yielded D and trimming. A total of more than 45,000 clones appear in this sample, about 81% of them only once. Of the sample, more than 20% falls within the top ten clones.

CDR1 and CDR2 (SGHDN, FVKESK) derive from the germline V gene. V loses 4 bases, J loses 5 bases, and the germline ends lie 10 bases apart. From the cysteine up to the phenylalanine, the CDR3 has a length of 13 residues. Only the CDR3 DNA stays, 39 bases, in frame from base 1. This specimen comes from a study of T cell responses to AZD1222 COVID-19 vaccine (dated by TCRdb to 2020 to 2022). In terms of the full investigation: AZD1222 recipients with second doses at about 4 weeks or about 12 weeks were pooled, because spike-specific TCR depth and breadth did not differ between schedules. TCR sequencing covered over 230 trial participants: 200 to 220 given two doses of AZD1222 and about 26 given two doses of MenACWY control vaccine. Trial participants were enrolled by age into 18-55, 56-69 and 70-plus year subgroups, with roughly 150, 30 and 60 TCR-sequenced participants respectively. Study-wide findings and limitations: Only a handful of AZD1222 recipients were SARS-CoV-2 seropositive at baseline, limiting conclusions about previously exposed vaccinees. Reportedly, close to half of the unique spike-specific TCRs recognized epitopes lying outside the regions that are mutated in the B.1.351 and B.1.1.7 variants. After two AZD1222 doses, spike-specific TCR breadth and depth were significantly higher than at day 0 and than in MenACWY recipients. The 56-69-year group was small, and its depth increase did not reach significance, likely because of low power. Because no day 14 peak-response samples were available, repertoires were characterized only after the peak T cell response. Most participants were white British and females outnumbered males, and the authors suggested that clonal diversity may have been underestimated. The whole spike protein was spanned by vaccine-associated CD4 TCRs, and dominant responses were seen in regions 160-218 and 743-854.

What this sample's time point label stands for: baseline before first vaccination. The vaccinee samples were drawn from two UK trials, COV001 and COV002, one of which was a single-blind randomized controlled phase 2/3 trial testing AZD1222 (ChAdOx1 nCoV-19) in healthy adults. Trial participant PBMC samples were collected at day 0 and day 28 after the second dose for TCRbeta chain sequencing. The receptor chain draws on TRBV14 and TRBJ2-3, with no confident D gene call. This sequence was found in an adult in good health. The starting material was peripheral blood, obtained on day 0 of AZD1222 vaccination. The DNA reads TGTGCCAGCAGCCGAAACTGGGGAGATACGCAGTATTTT. Translated, this is CASSRNWGDTQYF.